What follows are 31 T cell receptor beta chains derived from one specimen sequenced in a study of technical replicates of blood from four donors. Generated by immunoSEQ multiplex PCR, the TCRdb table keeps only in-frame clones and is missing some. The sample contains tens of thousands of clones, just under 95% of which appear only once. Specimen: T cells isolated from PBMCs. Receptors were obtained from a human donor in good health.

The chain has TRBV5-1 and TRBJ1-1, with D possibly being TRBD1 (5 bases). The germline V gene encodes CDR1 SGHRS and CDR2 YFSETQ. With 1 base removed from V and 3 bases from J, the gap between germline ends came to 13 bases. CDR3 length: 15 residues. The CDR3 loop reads CASSLMAGIDTEAFF. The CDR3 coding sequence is TGCGCCAGCAGCTTGATGGCAGGGATAGACACTGAAGCTTTCTTT.

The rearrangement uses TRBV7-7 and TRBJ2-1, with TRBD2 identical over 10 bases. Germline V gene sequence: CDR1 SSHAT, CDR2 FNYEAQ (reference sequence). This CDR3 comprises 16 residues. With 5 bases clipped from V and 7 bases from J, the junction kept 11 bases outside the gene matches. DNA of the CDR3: TGTGCCAGCAGCCTAAGAGCGGGAGGGTCTGGAAATGAGCAGTTCTTC. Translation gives CASSLRAGGSGNEQFF.

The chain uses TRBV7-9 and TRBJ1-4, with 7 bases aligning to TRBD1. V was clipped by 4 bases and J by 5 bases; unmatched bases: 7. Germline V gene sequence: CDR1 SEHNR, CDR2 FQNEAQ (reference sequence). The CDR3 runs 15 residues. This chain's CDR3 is CASSSAGTANEKLFF. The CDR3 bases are TGTGCCAGCAGCTCTGCCGGGACAGCGAATGAAAAACTGTTTTTT.

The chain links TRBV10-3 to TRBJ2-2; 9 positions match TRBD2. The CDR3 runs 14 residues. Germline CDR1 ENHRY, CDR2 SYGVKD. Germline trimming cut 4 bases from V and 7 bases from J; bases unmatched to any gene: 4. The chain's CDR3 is CAISGGGAVGELFF. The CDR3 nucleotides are TGTGCCATCAGTGGCGGGGGGGCCGTCGGGGAGCTGTTTTTT.

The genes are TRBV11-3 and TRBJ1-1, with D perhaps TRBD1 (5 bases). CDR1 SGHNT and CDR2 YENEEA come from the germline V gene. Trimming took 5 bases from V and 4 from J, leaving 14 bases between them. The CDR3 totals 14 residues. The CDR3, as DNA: TGTGCCAGCAGCCGCGGGGGGGGAGGCACTGAAGCTTTCTTT. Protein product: CASSRGGGGTEAFF.

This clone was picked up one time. The CDR3 is CASSKGEKLAELYGYTF. The DNA of the CDR3 is TGTGCCAGCAGCAAGGGGGAAAAGCTAGCGGAACTATATGGCTACACCTTC. The gene calls are TRBV11-3 and TRBJ1-2, with D perhaps TRBD1 (6 bases). Trimming cost V 5 bases and J 5 bases, with 24 bases left between them. This CDR3 region has 17 residues. Germline V gene data show CDR1 as SGHNT and CDR2 as YENEEA.

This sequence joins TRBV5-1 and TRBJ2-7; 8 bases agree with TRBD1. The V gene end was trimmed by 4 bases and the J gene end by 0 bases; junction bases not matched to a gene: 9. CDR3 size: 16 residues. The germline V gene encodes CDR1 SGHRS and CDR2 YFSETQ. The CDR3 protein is CASSLPPGQVSYEQYF. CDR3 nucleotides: TGCGCCAGCAGCCTACCTCCGGGACAGGTCTCCTACGAGCAGTACTTC. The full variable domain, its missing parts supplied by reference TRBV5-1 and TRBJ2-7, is KAGVTQTPRYLIKTRGQQVTLSCSPISGHRSVSWYQQTPGQGLQFLFEYFSETQRNKGNFPGRFSGRQFSNSRSEMNVSTLELGDSALYLCASSLPPGQVSYEQYFGPGTRLTVT.

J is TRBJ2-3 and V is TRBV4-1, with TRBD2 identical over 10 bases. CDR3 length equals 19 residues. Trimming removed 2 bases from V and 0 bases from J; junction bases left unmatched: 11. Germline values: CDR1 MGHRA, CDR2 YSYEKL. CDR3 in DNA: TGCGCCAGCAGCCAATCCAGGCTAGCGGGAGAGACTAGCACAGATACGCAGTATTTT. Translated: CASSQSRLAGETSTDTQYF.

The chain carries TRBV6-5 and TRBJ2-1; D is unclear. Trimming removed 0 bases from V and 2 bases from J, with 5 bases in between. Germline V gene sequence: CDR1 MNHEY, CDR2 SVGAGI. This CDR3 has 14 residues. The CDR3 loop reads CASSYSFPYNEQFF. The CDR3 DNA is TGTGCCAGCAGTTACTCCTTTCCCTACAATGAGCAGTTCTTC.

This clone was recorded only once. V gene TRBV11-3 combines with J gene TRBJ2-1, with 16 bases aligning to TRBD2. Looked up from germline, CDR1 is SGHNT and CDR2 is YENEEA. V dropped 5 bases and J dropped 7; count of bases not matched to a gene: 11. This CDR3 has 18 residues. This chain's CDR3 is CASSQRWGLAGGRNEQFF. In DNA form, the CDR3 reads TGTGCCAGCAGCCAGCGGTGGGGACTAGCGGGGGGGCGTAATGAGCAGTTCTTC. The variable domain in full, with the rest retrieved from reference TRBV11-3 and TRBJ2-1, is EAGVVQSPRYKIIEKKQPVAFWCNPISGHNTLYWYLQNLGQGPELLIRYENEEAVDDSQLPKDRFSAERLKGVDSTLKIQPAELGDSAVYLCASSQRWGLAGGRNEQFFGPGTRLTVL.

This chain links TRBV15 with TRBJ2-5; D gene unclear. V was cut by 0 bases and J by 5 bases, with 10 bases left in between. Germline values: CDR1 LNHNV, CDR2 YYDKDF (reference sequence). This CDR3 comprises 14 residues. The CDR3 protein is CATSRDRHGETQYF. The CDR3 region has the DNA TGTGCCACCAGCAGAGATCGGCACGGGGAGACCCAGTACTTC.

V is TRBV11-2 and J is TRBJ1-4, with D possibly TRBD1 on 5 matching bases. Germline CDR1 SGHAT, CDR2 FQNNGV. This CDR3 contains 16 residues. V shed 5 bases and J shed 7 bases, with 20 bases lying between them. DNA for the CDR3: TGTGCCAGCAGCCCTCTTTCCGGGGGACGGGGTGAAAAACTGTTTTTT. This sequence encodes CASSPLSGGRGEKLFF.

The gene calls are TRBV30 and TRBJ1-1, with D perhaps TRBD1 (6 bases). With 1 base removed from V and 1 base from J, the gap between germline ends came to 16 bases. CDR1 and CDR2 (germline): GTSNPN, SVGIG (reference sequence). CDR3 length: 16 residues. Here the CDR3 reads CAWSGGPTGANTEAFF. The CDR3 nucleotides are TGTGCCTGGAGTGGGGGGCCGACAGGCGCGAACACTGAAGCTTTCTTT.

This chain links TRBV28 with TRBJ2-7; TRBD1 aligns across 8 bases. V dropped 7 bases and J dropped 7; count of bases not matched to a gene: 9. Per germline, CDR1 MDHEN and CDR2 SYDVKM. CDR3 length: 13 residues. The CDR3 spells CASKWGQAGEQYF. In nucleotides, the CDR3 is TGTGCCAGCAAATGGGGACAGGCGGGGGAGCAGTACTTC.

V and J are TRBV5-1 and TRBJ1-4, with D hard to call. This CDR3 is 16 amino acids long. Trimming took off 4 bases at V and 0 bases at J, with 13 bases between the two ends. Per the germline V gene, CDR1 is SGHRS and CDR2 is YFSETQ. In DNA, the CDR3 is TGCGCCAGCAGCGCCACCAGACTTGCAACTAATGAAAAACTGTTTTTT. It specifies CASSATRLATNEKLFF.

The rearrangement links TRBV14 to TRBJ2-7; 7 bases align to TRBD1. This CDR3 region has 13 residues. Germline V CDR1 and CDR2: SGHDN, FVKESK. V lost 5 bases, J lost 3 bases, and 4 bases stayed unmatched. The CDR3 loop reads CASSLRTGYEQYF. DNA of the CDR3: TGTGCCAGCAGCTTACGGACAGGCTACGAGCAGTACTTC.

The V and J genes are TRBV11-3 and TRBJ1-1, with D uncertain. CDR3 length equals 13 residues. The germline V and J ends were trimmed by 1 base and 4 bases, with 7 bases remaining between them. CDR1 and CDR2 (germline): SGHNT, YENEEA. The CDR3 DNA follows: TGTGCCAGCAGCTTAGGGCCGGGCACTGAAGCTTTCTTT. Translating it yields CASSLGPGTEAFF.

The CDR3 loop reads CASSSLVGEETYEQYF. The CDR3 region has the DNA TGTGCCAGCAGTTCCCTAGTTGGCGAAGAGACCTACGAGCAGTACTTC. This sequence joins TRBV6-5 and TRBJ2-7; D gene unclear. Germline-derived CDR1 and CDR2 are MNHEY and SVGAGI. The V end lost 4 bases, the J end lost 2 bases, and 18 bases lay between the germline ends. The CDR3 sequence is 16 residues long.

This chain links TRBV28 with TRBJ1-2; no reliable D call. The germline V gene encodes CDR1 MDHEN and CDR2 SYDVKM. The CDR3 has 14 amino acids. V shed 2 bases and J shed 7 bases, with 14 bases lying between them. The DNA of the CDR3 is TGTGCCAGCAGTTTACCTGAGAGGCCTGCTGGCTACACCTTC. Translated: CASSLPERPAGYTF.

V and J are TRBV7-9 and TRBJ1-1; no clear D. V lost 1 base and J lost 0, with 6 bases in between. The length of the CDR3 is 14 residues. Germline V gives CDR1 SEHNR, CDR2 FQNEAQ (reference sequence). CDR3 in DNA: TGTGCCAGCAGCTTAGACAGTATGAACACTGAAGCTTTCTTT. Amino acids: CASSLDSMNTEAFF.

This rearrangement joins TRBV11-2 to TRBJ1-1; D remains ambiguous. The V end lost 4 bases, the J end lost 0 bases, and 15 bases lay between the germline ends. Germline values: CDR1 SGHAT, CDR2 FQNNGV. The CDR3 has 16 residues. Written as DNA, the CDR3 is TGTGCCAGCAGCTCCTCGAGTCTTAGAATGAACACTGAAGCTTTCTTT. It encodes CASSSSSLRMNTEAFF.

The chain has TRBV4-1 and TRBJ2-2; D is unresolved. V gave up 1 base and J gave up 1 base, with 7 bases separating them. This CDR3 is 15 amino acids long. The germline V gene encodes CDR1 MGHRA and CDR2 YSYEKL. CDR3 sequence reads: CASSQGPGNTGELFF. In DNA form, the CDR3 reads TGCGCCAGCAGCCAAGGTCCGGGGAACACCGGGGAGCTGTTTTTT.

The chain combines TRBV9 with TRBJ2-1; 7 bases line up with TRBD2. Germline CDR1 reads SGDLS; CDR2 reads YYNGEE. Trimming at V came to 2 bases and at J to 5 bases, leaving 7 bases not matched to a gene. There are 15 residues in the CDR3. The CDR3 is CASSVTSPWDNEQFF. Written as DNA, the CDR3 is TGTGCCAGCAGCGTGACTAGCCCCTGGGACAATGAGCAGTTCTTC.

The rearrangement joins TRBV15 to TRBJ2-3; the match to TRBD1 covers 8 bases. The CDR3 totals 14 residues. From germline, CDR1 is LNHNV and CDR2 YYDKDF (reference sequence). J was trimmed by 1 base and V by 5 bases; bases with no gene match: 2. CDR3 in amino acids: CATSLQGGTDTQYF. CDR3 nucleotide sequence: TGTGCCACCAGCTTACAGGGGGGCACAGATACGCAGTATTTT.

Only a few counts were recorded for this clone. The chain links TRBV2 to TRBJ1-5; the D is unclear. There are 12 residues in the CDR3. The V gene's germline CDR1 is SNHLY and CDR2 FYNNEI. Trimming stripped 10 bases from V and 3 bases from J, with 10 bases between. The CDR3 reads CATRRSNQPQHF. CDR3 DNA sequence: TGTGCCACCAGACGGTCCAATCAGCCCCAGCATTTT.

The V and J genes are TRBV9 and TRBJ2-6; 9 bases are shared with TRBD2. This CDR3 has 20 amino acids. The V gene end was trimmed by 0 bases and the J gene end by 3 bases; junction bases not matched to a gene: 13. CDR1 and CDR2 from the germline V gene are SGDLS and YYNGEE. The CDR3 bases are TGTGCCAGCAGCGTAGCTGACAGCGGGAGGCTTTTCCGTGGGGCCAACGTCCTGACTTTC. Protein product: CASSVADSGRLFRGANVLTF.

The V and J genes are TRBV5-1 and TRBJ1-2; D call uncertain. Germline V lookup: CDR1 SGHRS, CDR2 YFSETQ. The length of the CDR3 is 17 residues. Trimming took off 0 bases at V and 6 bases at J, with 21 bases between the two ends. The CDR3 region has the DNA TGCGCCAGCAGCTTGGTAGGTTTGCGCCCCATGGGAGATGGCTACACCTTC. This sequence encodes CASSLVGLRPMGDGYTF.

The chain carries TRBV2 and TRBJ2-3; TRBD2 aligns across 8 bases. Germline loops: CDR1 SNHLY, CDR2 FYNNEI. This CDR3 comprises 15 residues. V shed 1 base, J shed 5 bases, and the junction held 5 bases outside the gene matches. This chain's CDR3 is CASSEDGGARDTQYF. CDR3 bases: TGTGCCAGCAGTGAAGACGGGGGGGCGAGAGATACGCAGTATTTT.

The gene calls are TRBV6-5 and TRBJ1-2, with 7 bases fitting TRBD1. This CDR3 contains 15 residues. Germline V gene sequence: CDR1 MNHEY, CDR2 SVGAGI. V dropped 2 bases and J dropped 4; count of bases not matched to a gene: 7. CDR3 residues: CASSYRTGSTYGYTF. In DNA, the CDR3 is TGTGCCAGCAGTTACCGGACAGGATCTACCTATGGCTACACCTTC.

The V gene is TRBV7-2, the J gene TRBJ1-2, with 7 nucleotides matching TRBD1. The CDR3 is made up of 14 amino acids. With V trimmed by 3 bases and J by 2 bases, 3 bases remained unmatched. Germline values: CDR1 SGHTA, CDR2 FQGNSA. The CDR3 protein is CASSFSGQNYGYTF. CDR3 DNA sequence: TGTGCCAGCAGCTTTTCGGGACAGAACTATGGCTACACCTTC.

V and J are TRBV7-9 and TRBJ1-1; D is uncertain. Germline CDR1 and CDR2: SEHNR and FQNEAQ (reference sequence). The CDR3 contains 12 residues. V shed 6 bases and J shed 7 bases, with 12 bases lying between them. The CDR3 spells CASSFPRNEAFF. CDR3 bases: TGTGCCAGCAGTTTTCCTAGAAATGAAGCTTTCTTT.